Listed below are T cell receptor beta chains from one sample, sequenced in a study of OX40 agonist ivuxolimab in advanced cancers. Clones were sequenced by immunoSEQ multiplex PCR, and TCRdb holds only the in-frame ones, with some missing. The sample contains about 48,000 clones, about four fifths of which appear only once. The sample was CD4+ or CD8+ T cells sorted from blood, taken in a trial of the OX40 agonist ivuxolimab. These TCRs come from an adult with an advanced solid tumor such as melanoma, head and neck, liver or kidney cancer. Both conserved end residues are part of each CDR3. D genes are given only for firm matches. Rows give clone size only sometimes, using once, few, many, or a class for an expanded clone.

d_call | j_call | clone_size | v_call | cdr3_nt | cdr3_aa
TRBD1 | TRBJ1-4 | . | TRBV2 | TGTGCCAGCAGCTCCGACCTTCGACAGGGGCTTAATGAAAAACTGTTTTTT | CASSSDLRQGLNEKLFF
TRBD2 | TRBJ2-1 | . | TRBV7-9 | TGTGCCAGCAGCTCCCAGCGGGGGGACATCGCCTACAATGAGCAGTTCTTC | CASSSQRGDIAYNEQFF
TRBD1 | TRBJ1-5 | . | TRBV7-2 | TGTGCCAGCAGCTTAGGCCAGGGGGGGCCCCAGCATTTT | CASSLGQGGPQHF
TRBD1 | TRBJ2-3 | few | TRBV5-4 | TGTGCCAGCAGCCGCGGGGACAGGGAGGATACGCAGTATTTT | CASSRGDREDTQYF
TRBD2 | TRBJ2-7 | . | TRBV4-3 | TGCGCCAGCAGCCGCGGGACTAGCGCATACGAGCAGTACTTC | CASSRGTSAYEQYF
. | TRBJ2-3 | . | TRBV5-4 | TGTGCCAGCAGCCCGGGAAACACAGATACGCAGTATTTT | CASSPGNTDTQYF
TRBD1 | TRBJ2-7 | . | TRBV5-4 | TGTGCCAGCAGCGGGACAGGGACCCTTTACGAGCAGTACTTC | CASSGTGTLYEQYF
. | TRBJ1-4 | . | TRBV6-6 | TGTGCCAGCAGTTACGGATACTCGGGGGGTAAAGAAAAACTGTTTTTT | CASSYGYSGGKEKLFF
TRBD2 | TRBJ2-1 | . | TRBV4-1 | TGCGCCAGCAGCCAGGTTTATAGCGGGAGTCATGAGCAGTTCTTC | CASSQVYSGSHEQFF
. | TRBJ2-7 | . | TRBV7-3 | TGTGCCAGCAGCCCCCAAGACACGTCCTACGAGCAGTACTTC | CASSPQDTSYEQYF
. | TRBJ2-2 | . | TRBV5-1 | TGCGCCAGCAGCTTCGATTCCACCGGGGAGCTGTTTTTT | CASSFDSTGELFF
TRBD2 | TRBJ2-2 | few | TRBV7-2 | TGTGCCAGCAGACCGGGGGGGCTGGGAACCGGGGAGCTGTTTTTT | CASRPGGLGTGELFF